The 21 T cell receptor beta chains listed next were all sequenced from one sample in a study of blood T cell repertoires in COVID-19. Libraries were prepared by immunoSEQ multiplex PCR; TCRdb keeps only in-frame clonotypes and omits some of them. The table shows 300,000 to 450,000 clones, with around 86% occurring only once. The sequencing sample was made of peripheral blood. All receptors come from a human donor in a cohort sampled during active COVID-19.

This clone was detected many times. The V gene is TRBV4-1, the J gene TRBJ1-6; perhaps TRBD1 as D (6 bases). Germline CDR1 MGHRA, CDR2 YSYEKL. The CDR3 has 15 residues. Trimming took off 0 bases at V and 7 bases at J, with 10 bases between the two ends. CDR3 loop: CASSQEAGENSPLHF. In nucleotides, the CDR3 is TGCGCCAGCAGCCAAGAGGCAGGGGAAAATTCACCCCTCCACTTT.

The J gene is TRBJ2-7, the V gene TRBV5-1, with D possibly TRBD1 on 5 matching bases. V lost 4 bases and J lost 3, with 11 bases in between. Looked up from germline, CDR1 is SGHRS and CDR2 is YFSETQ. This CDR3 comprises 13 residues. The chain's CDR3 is CASSLGQDYEQYF. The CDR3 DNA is TGCGCCAGCAGCCTAGGACAAGACTACGAGCAGTACTTC.

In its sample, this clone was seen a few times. The CDR3 DNA reads as TGTGCCAGCAGCCCATTATCCACCATAGCCCTGGATACGCAGTATTTT. It is translated as CASSPLSTIALDTQYF. The rearrangement links TRBV5-6 to TRBJ2-3; D remains unclear. CDR3 size: 16 residues. Trimming shortened V by 4 bases and J by 6 bases, and 21 bases separated the two germline ends. The germline CDR1 and CDR2 sequences are SGHDT and YYEEEE.

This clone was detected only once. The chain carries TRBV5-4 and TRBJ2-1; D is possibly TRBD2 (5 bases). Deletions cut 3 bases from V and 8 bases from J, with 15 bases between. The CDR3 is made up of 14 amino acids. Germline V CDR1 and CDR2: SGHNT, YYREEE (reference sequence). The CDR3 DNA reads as TGTGCCAGCAGCTCAAGGCTCGGGGAGCATGAGCAGTTCTTC. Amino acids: CASSSRLGEHEQFF.

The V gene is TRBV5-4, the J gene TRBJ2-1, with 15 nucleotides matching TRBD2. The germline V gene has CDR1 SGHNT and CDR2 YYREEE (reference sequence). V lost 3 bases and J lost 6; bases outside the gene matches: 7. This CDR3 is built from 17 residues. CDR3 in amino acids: CASSSGLAGGNPNEQFF. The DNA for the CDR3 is TGTGCCAGCAGCTCCGGACTAGCGGGAGGGAATCCCAATGAGCAGTTCTTC.

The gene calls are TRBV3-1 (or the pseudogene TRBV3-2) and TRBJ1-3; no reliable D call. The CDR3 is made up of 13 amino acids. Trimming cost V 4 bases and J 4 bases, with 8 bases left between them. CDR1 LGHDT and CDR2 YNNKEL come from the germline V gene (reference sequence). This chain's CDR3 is CASSPELGNTIYF. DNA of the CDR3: TGTGCCAGCAGCCCCGAGTTGGGAAACACCATATATTTT.

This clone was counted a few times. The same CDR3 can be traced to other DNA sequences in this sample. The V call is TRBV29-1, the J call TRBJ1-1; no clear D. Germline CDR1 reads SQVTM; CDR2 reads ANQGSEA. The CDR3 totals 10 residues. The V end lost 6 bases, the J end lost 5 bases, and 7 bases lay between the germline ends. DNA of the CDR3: TGCAGCGTCAGGAGGACTGAAGCTTTCTTT. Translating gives CSVRRTEAFF.

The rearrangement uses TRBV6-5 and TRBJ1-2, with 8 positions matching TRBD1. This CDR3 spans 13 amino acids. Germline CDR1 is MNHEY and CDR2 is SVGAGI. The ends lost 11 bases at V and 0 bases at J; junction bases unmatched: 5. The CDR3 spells CASWTGTNYGYTF. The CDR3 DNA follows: TGTGCCTCCTGGACAGGGACTAACTATGGCTACACCTTC.

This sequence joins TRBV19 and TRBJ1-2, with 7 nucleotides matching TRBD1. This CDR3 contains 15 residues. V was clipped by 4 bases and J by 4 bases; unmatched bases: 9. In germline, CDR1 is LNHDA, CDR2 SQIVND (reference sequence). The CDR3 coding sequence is TGTGCCAGTAGTACCCTAACGACAGGGATCTATGGCTACACCTTC. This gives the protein CASSTLTTGIYGYTF.

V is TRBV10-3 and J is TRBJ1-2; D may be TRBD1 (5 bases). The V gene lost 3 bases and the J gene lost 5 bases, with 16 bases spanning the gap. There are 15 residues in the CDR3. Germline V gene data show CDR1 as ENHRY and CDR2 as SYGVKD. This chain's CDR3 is CAISDLGSGAYGYTF. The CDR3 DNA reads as TGTGCCATCAGTGACTTGGGGAGCGGGGCTTATGGCTACACCTTC.

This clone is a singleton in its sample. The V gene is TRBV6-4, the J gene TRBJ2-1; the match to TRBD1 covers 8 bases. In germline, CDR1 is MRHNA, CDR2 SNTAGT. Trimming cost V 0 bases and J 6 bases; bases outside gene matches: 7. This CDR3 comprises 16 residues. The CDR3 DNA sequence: TGTGCCAGCAGTGACTCCCCAGGGGGCGAGGGCAATGAGCAGTTCTTC. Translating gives CASSDSPGGEGNEQFF.

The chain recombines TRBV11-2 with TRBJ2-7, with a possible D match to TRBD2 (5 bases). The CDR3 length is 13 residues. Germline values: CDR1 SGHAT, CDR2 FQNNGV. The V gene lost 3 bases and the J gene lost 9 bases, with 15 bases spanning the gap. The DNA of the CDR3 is TGTGCCAGCAGCTTCGAAGACCCCGGGGTGCAGTACTTC. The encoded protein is CASSFEDPGVQYF. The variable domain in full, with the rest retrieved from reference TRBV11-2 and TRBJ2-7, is EAGVAQSPRYKIIEKRQSVAFWCNPISGHATLYWYQQILGQGPKLLIQFQNNGVVDDSQLPKDRFSAERLKGVDSTLKIQPAKLEDSAVYLCASSFEDPGVQYFGPGTRLTVT.

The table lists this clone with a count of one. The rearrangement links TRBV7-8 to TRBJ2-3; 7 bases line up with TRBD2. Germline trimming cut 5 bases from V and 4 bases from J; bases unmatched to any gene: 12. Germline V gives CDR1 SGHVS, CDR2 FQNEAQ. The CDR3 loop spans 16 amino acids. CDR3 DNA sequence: TGTGCCAGCAGCACCTTGGGGCGGGAGATGGCAGATACGCAGTATTTT. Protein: CASSTLGREMADTQYF.

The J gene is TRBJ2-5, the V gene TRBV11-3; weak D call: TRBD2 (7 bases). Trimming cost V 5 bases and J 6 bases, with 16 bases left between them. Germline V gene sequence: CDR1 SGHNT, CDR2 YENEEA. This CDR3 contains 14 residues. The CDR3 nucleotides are TGTGCCAGCAGCCAAGGGGGGGCGAGAAAGACCCAGTACTTC. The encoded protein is CASSQGGARKTQYF.

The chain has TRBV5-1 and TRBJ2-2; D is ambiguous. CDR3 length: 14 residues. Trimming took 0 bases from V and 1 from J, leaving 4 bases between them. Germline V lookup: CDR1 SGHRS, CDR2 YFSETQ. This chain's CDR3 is CASSLARNTGELFF. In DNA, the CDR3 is TGCGCCAGCAGCTTGGCCCGGAACACCGGGGAGCTGTTTTTT. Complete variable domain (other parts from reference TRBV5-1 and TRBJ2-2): KAGVTQTPRYLIKTRGQQVTLSCSPISGHRSVSWYQQTPGQGLQFLFEYFSETQRNKGNFPGRFSGRQFSNSRSEMNVSTLELGDSALYLCASSLARNTGELFFGEGSRLTVL.

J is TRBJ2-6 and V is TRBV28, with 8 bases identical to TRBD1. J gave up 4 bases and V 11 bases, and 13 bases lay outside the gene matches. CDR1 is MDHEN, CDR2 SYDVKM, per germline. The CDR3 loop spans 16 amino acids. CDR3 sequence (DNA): TGTGCCGTCCGGGACAGGAGGCATCTAGGGGCCAACGTCCTGACTTTC. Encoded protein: CAVRDRRHLGANVLTF.

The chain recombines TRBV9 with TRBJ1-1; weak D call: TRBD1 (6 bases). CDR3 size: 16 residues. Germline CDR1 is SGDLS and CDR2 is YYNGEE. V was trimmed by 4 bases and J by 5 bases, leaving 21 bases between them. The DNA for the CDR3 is TGTGCCAGCAGCTTGGGTGGGGGCGAGGGGATGACTGAAGCTTTCTTT. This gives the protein CASSLGGGEGMTEAFF.

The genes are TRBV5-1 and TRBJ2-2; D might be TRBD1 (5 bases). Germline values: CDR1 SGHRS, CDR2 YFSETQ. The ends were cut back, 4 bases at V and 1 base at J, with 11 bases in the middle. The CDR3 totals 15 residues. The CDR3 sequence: CASSPNTGNTGELFF. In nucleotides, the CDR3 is TGCGCCAGCAGCCCCAATACAGGGAACACCGGGGAGCTGTTTTTT.

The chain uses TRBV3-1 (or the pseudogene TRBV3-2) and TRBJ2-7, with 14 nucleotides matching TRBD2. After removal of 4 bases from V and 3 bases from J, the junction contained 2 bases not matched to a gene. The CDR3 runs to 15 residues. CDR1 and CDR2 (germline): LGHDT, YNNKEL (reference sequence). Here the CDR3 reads CASSLGLAGGYEQYF. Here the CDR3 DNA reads TGTGCCAGCAGCCTTGGACTAGCGGGAGGCTACGAGCAGTACTTC.

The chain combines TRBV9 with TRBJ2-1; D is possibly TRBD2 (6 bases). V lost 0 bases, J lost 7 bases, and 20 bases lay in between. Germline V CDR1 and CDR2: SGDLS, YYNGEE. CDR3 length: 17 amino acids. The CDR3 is CASSVGERALKGNEQFF. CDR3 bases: TGTGCCAGCAGCGTAGGCGAGCGGGCATTAAAGGGGAATGAGCAGTTCTTC. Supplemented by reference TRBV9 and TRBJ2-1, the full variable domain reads DSGVTQTPKHLITATGQRVTLRCSPRSGDLSVYWYQQSLDQGLQFLIQYYNGEERAKGNILERFSAQQFPDLHSELNLSSLELGDSALYFCASSVGERALKGNEQFFGPGTRLTVL.

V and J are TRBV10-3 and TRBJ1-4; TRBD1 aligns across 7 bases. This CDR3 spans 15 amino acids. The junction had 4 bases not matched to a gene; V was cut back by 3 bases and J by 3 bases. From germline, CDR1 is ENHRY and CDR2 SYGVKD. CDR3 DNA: TGTGCCATCAGTGACGACAGGGTAGCTAATGAAAAACTGTTTTTT. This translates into CAISDDRVANEKLFF.